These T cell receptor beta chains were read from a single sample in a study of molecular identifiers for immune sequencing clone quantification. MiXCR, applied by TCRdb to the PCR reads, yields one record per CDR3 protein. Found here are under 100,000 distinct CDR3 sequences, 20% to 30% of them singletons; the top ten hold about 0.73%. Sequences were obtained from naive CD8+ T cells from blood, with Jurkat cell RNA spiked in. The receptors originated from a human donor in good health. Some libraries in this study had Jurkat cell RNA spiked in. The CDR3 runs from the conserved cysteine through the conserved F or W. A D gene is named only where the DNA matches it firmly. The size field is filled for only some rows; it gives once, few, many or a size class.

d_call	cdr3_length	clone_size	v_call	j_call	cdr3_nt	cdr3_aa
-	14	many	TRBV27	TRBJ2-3	TGTGCCAGCAGTTTGCCAGGTCCGACAGATACGCAGTATTTT	CASSLPGPTDTQYF
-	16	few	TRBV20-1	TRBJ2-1	TGCAGTGCTAGGGAGGGGCGGGCGAGCTCCTACAATGAGCAGTTCTTC	CSAREGRASSYNEQFF
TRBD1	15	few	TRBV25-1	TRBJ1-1	TGTGCCAGCAGTGTAGGGACAGGAATGAACACTGAAGCTTTCTTT	CASSVGTGMNTEAFF
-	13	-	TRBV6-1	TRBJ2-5	TGTGCCACCAGCTGGGGCGGACAAGAGACCCAGTACTTC	CATSWGGQETQYF
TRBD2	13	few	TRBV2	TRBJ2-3	TGTGCCAGCAGTGAATTCGGGACTAGCGGGCAGTATTTT	CASSEFGTSGQYF
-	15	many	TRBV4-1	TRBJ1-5	TGCGCCAGCAGCCGCGGGGCCCTAAGCTACCAGCCCCAGCATTTT	CASSRGALSYQPQHF
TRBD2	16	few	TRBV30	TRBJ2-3	TGTGCCTGGAGGGGACTAGCGGGAGAGGGCACAGATACGCAGTATTTT	CAWRGLAGEGTDTQYF
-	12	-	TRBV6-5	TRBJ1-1	TGTGCCAGCAGTTACCCAGGGAAGCAGGCTTTCTTT	CASSYPGKQAFF
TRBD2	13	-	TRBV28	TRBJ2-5	TGTGCCACCCTGGGGGGGGAGGCGAAGCCCCAGTACTTC	CATLGGEAKPQYF
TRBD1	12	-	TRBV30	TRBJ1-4	TGTGCCTGGGGACAGGGTAATGAAAAACTGTTTTTT	CAWGQGNEKLFF
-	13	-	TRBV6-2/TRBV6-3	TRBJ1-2	TGTGCCAGCAGTTACGTACAAGTCTATGGCTACACCTTC	CASSYVQVYGYTF
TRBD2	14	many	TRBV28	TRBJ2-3	TGTGCCAGCAGTGGACTAGGCCTGGCAGATACGCAGTATTTT	CASSGLGLADTQYF
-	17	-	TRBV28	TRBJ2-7	TGTGCCAGCAGTTTAATCCCTCGCAGGAGGTATTCCTACGAGCAGTACTTC	CASSLIPRRRYSYEQYF
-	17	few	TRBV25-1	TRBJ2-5	TGTGCCAGCAGAAGTTTGCGGGACTCGGATTTTGAAGAGACCCAGTACTTC	CASRSLRDSDFEETQYF
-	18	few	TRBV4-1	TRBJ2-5	TGCGCCAGCAGCCAAGTTTTTATTGGTTCGGGTCAGCAAGAGACCCAGTACTTC	CASSQVFIGSGQQETQYF
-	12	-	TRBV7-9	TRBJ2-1	TGTGCCAGCAGCATAGGAGGGGGTGAGCAGTTCTTC	CASSIGGGEQFF
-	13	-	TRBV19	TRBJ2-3	TGTGCCAGTAGTAGCCTAGACACAGATACGCAGTATTTT	CASSSLDTDTQYF
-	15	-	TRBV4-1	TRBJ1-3	TGCGCCATCAGCCAAGACCCGGACAGAGGAAACACCATATATTTT	CAISQDPDRGNTIYF
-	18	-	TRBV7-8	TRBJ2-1	TGCGCCAGCAGCTTAAATGGCCAGGGACCCCGCTCCTACAATGAGCAGTTCTTC	CASSLNGQGPRSYNEQFF
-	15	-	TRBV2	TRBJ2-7	TGTGCCAGCAGTGAAGGGGTGGGGAGCTCCTACGAGCAGTACTTC	CASSEGVGSSYEQYF
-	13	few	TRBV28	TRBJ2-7	TGTGCCAGCAGTTCCGGGACCGCCTACGAGCAGTGCTTC	CASSSGTAYEQCF
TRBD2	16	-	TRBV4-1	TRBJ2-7	TGCGCCAGCAGCCAAGTAGCGGGGGAATCCTCCTACGAGCAGTACTTC	CASSQVAGESSYEQYF
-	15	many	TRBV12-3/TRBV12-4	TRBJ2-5	TGTGCCAGCAGTTTGGCCCCATGGGGTTCGGAGACCCAGTACTTC	CASSLAPWGSETQYF
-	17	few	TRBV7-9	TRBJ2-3	TGTGCCAGCAGCTTAGTTTCGAGCGGTTACCGCACAGATACGCAGTATTTT	CASSLVSSGYRTDTQYF
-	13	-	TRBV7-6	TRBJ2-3	TGTGCCAGCAGCTTCCTCTTGACAGATGCGCAGTATTTT	CASSFLLTDAQYF
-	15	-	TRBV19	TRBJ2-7	TGTGCCAGTAGTCCGACAGTAGACCTTTACTACGAGCAGTACTTC	CASSPTVDLYYEQYF
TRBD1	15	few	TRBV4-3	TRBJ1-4	TGCGCCAGCAGCGAAGGGACAGCTTTTAATGAAAAACTGTTTTTT	CASSEGTAFNEKLFF
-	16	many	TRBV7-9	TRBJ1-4	TGTGCCAGCAGCTTATTATGGGATTTGGCTAATGAAAAACTGTTTTTT	CASSLLWDLANEKLFF
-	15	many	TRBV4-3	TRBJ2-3	TGCGCCAGCAGCCAAGATACCCATCTCACAGATACGCAGTATTTT	CASSQDTHLTDTQYF
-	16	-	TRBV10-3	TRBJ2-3	TGTGCCATCAGTGAGGGGGCAGGCCCTAGCACAGATACGCAGTATTTT	CAISEGAGPSTDTQYF
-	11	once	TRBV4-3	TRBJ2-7	TGCGCCAGCAGCAACGGGTTCGAGCAGTACTTC	CASSNGFEQYF
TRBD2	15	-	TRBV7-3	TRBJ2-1	TGTGCCAGCAGATCAAGCGGGAGCTCCTACAATGAGCAGTTCTTC	CASRSSGSSYNEQFF
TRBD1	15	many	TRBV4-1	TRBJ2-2	TGCGCCAGCAGCCGACAGGGAAGGGACACCGGGGAGCTGTTTTTT	CASSRQGRDTGELFF
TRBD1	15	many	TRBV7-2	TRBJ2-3	TGTGCCAGCAGCTCCCTAGGACAGGGTTCAGATACGCAGTATTTT	CASSSLGQGSDTQYF
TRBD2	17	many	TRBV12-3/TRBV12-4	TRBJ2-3	TGTGCCAGCAGTCCCGGTCCCGTGGGGACTAACTCAGATACGCAGTATTTT	CASSPGPVGTNSDTQYF
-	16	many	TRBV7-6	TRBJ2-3	TGTGCCAGCAGCTTAGTAACGAGCGGGACAACAGATACGCAGTATTTT	CASSLVTSGTTDTQYF
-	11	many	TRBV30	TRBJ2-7	TGTGCCTCCCGGGACATCTACGAGCAGTACTTC	CASRDIYEQYF
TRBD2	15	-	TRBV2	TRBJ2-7	TGTGCCAGCAGTGAAGCAACTGGACTAGTAATCGAGCAGTACTTC	CASSEATGLVIEQYF
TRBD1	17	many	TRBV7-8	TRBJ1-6	TGTGCCAGCAGCTTTCCTCCGGGACAGGGTTTACATTCACCCCTCCACTTT	CASSFPPGQGLHSPLHF
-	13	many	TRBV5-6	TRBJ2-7	TGTGCCAGCAGCTGGGGTATCGGCTACGAGCAGTACTTC	CASSWGIGYEQYF